Included here is one T cell receptor beta chain sequence, with context. The antigen is not known. TCRdb fed the 5' RACE reads into MiXCR, producing one record per CDR3 protein. The sample includes 300,000 to 400,000 distinct CDR3 sequences, roughly 12% of them seen just once. V lost 0 bases and J 2 bases, leaving 13 bases between the germline ends. Germline V CDR1 and CDR2: MNHEY, SVGAGI. The CDR3 runs to 16 residues. These data come from a study of identical twins. General study points: Within beta out-of-frame sequences, the excess sharing observed between twins was weaker. There were fewer insertions in abundant cord blood beta clonotypes, but memory repertoires showed no such pattern.

These sequences were also reported in another study, on yellow fever vaccine responses in identical twins.

This TCR was recovered from a woman aged 18-29 years in good health. V is TRBV6-5 and J is TRBJ1-2; no definite D call. Sequences were obtained from CD8+ T cells sorted from blood. DNA for the CDR3: TGTGCCAGCAGTTACTCACACTCCGGGTTAAACTATGGCTACACCTTC. Its translation is CASSYSHSGLNYGYTF.